This passage covers 8 T cell receptor beta chains from one sample sequenced in a study of cytomegalovirus exposure and HLA in healthy donors. Clones were read by immunoSEQ multiplex PCR, and TCRdb kept only the in-frame ones, dropping some. The sample lists some 200,000 clones, about 89% seen once, with 7.2% in the top ten. The sequencing sample was made of PBMCs. These receptors all come from a man aged 25-45 years in good health and CMV-seropositive.

The genes are TRBV11-2 and TRBJ1-2; D unclear. The CDR3 is 14 amino acids. The germline CDR1 and CDR2 sequences are SGHAT and FQNNGV. Trimming took 5 bases from V and 4 from J, leaving 14 bases between them. CDR3 bases: TGTGCCAGCAGCCCGACTGAAGTACTCTATGGCTACACCTTC. Protein sequence: CASSPTEVLYGYTF.

Details on this clone: The limits of the CDR3 on the DNA are not certain, so only TCRdb's listed CDR3 is given. The rearrangement links TRBV28 to TRBJ1-1; the table's D call, TRBD1, was not checked against the DNA. The CDR3 spans 13 residues, counting both ends. CDR1 is MDHEN and CDR2 is SYDVKM in the germline V gene. The CDR3 is CASSFLAGAEAFF.

This chain uses TRBV28 with TRBJ2-7, with 8 bases identical to TRBD1. Germline CDR1 and CDR2: MDHEN and SYDVKM. After removal of 5 bases from V and 3 bases from J, the junction contained 3 bases not matched to a gene. The length of the CDR3 is 13 residues. DNA for the CDR3: TGTGCCAGCAGTCGGACAGGGCACTACGAGCAGTACTTC. As protein: CASSRTGHYEQYF.

V gene TRBV9 combines with J gene TRBJ2-1; TRBD2 matches at 12 bases. Unmatched junction bases numbered 8, after V lost 3 bases and J lost 1 base. The CDR3 extends over 18 amino acids. Per the germline V gene, CDR1 is SGDLS and CDR2 is YYNGEE. CDR3 coding DNA: TGTGCCAGCAGCGGACTAGCGGGAGTAATCAAGTCCTACAATGAGCAGTTCTTC. It yields the protein CASSGLAGVIKSYNEQFF.

This clone showed up many times. This sample also contains other DNA sequences that code for the same CDR3. V is TRBV6-5 and J is TRBJ2-5; the match to TRBD1 covers 9 bases. This CDR3 has 14 amino acids. The ends lost 7 bases at V and 4 bases at J; junction bases unmatched: 7. The germline V gene has CDR1 MNHEY and CDR2 SVGAGI. CDR3 sequence reads: CASTGPGQGETQYF. In DNA form, the CDR3 reads TGTGCCAGCACCGGACCGGGACAGGGAGAGACCCAGTACTTC.

Worth noting for this clone: This sequence may be a read error, since a much larger clone differs from it by one base. The chain is built from TRBV28 and TRBJ2-3; D may be TRBD1 (5 bases). The CDR3 length is 12 residues. Trimming removed 6 bases at V and 7 bases at J, with 11 bases between. Per germline, CDR1 MDHEN and CDR2 SYDVKM. The DNA of the CDR3 is TGTGCCAGCAGCCAAGCAGGGTATACGCAGTATTTT. It yields the protein CASSQAGYTQYF.

The V call is TRBV7-3, the J call TRBJ2-3, with TRBD2 matching 9 bases. Per the germline V gene, CDR1 is SGHTA and CDR2 is FQGTGA. The V segment lost 5 bases and the J segment 1 base; nucleotides outside the gene matches: 7. This CDR3 comprises 16 residues. As DNA, the CDR3 is TGTGCCAGCAGCCACGGACGCGGGAGGGGCACAGATACGCAGTATTTT. Its protein is CASSHGRGRGTDTQYF.

The rearrangement joins TRBV7-9 to TRBJ2-1; 9 positions match TRBD2. The V segment lost 5 bases and the J segment 9 bases; nucleotides outside the gene matches: 17. In germline, CDR1 is SEHNR, CDR2 FQNEAQ (reference sequence). The CDR3 is 17 residues long. The CDR3 protein is CASSPPSGAGGFGEQFF. The DNA for the CDR3 is TGTGCCAGCAGCCCACCTTCGGGAGCGGGGGGTTTTGGTGAGCAGTTCTTC.